This T cell receptor (beta chain) was captured in a study of blood T cell repertoires in COVID-19. Study overall: Material from acute and convalescent COVID-19 was sourced from the United States, Italy and Spain. PBMCs, B-cell-depleted T cells, or T cells provided the cDNA or gDNA that made up the material.

Only a few counts were recorded for this clone. This CDR3 spans 16 amino acids. Trimming took 1 base from V and 1 from J, leaving 13 bases between them. CDR1 and CDR2 from the germline V gene are SNHLY and FYNNEI. As processed by the authors: Amplification with reference gene primers provided the estimates of nucleated cell counts. Profiled with immunoSEQ multiplex PCR; TCRdb holds only in-frame clones, not every one. The DNA gave D and trimming, while V, J and clone size come from that table. There are 200,000 to 300,000 clones in the sample; 80% to 90% occur only once, and around 1.5% lies in the top ten.

This TCR came from a middle-aged woman who had recovered from COVID-19. V gene TRBV2 combines with J gene TRBJ1-1; D remains ambiguous. The sample comprised peripheral blood. The CDR3: CASSEGATLWNTEAFF. In DNA, the CDR3 is TGTGCCAGCAGTGAAGGGGCGACATTATGGAACACTGAAGCTTTCTTT.